The 17 T cell receptor beta chains below were found in one sample sequenced in a study of blood T cell repertoires in COVID-19. The method was immunoSEQ multiplex PCR; TCRdb's version includes in-frame clones alone and lacks a portion of them. The data show about 150,000 clones, 87% seen once. The sequenced sample was peripheral blood. Every receptor here comes from a woman in her fifties or sixties with acute or convalescent COVID-19.

The chain recombines TRBV6-5 with TRBJ1-2; D unclear. Germline V gene sequence: CDR1 MNHEY, CDR2 SVGAGI. The CDR3 length is 15 residues. The V gene lost 2 bases and the J gene lost 4 bases, with 14 bases spanning the gap. The CDR3 DNA follows: TGTGCCAGCAGTTACCGAGCGGGAAGGGCCTATGGCTACACCTTC. Protein product: CASSYRAGRAYGYTF.

The J gene is TRBJ1-5, the V gene TRBV6-1; 8 nucleotides align to TRBD1. This CDR3 contains 15 residues. V shed 1 base, J shed 6 bases, and the junction held 5 bases outside the gene matches. Germline lookup yields CDR1 MNHNS and CDR2 SASEGT. The CDR3 sequence is CASSEGTGSPQPQHF. The CDR3 region has the DNA TGTGCCAGCAGTGAAGGGACAGGGTCCCCTCAGCCCCAGCATTTT.

The V gene is TRBV4-2, the J gene TRBJ2-3; TRBD2 agrees at 8 bases. V lost 4 bases to trimming and J lost 5 bases; unmatched junction nucleotides: 8. The CDR3 totals 15 residues. Germline assignment: CDR1 LGHNA and CDR2 YNFKEQ. The CDR3 bases are TGTGCCAGCAGCCTAAACGGGGGGGCCGAAGATACGCAGTATTTT. This sequence encodes CASSLNGGAEDTQYF.

The CDR3 here is CAISVGTSGKRYEQYF. The CDR3 nucleotides read TGTGCCATCAGTGTCGGGACTAGCGGAAAGAGATACGAGCAGTACTTC. The chain couples TRBV10-3 to TRBJ2-7, with 11 bases aligning to TRBD2. The CDR3 extends over 16 amino acids. V was pared by 4 bases and J by 4 bases, with 9 bases of the junction left unmatched. Per germline, CDR1 ENHRY and CDR2 SYGVKD.

The rearrangement joins TRBV7-2 to TRBJ2-7; 12 bases line up with TRBD2. The CDR3 is 15 amino acids. Trimming removed 7 bases from V and 5 bases from J; junction bases left unmatched: 9. Germline CDR1 is SGHTA and CDR2 is FQGNSA. As DNA, the CDR3 is TGTGCCAGCATCCTAGCGGGAGGGTTTTTCAACGAGCAGTACTTC. It translates to CASILAGGFFNEQYF.

The CDR3 DNA follows: TGTGCCAGTAGTACCCACGCAGGGTCCTGGGGACAGCCCCAGCATTTT. Translating gives CASSTHAGSWGQPQHF. V is TRBV19 and J is TRBJ1-5, with D possibly being TRBD1 (5 bases). V gave up 4 bases and J gave up 7 bases, with 20 bases separating them. CDR1 LNHDA and CDR2 SQIVND come from the germline V gene (reference sequence). This CDR3 is 16 amino acids long.

This clone was observed a single time. This rearrangement joins TRBV11-1 to TRBJ2-1; 14 positions agree with TRBD2. This CDR3 comprises 16 residues. V trimming: 4 bases; J trimming: 9 bases; junction bases outside the gene matches: 8. Germline CDR1 reads SGHAT; CDR2 reads FQDESV (reference sequence). The CDR3 nucleotides are TGTGCCAGCAGCTCTACCGGACTAGCGGGAGGCATTGAGCAGTTCTTC. It yields the protein CASSSTGLAGGIEQFF.

The gene calls are TRBV7-9 and TRBJ2-1; D uncertain. The CDR3 sequence is 14 residues long. Germline values: CDR1 SEHNR, CDR2 FQNEAQ (reference sequence). Between the trimmed V and J ends, which lost 3 bases and 7 bases, there was a span of 13 bases. The CDR3 here is CASSLFQASNEQFF. Written as DNA, the CDR3 is TGTGCCAGCAGCTTGTTCCAAGCTTCTAATGAGCAGTTCTTC.

The chain recombines TRBV10-2 with TRBJ1-2, with 9 bases matching TRBD1. V was pared by 1 base and J by 4 bases, with 7 bases of the junction left unmatched. The CDR3 consists of 16 residues. Germline CDR1 is WSHSY and CDR2 is SAAADI. The CDR3 sequence: CASSEFVQGASYGYTF. The CDR3 DNA reads TGCGCCAGCAGTGAGTTCGTACAGGGGGCCAGCTATGGCTACACCTTC.

The chain couples TRBV3-1 (or the pseudogene TRBV3-2) to TRBJ1-2; 12 bases line up with TRBD1. Per germline, CDR1 LGHDT and CDR2 YNNKEL (reference sequence). The V gene end was trimmed by 8 bases and the J gene end by 6 bases; junction bases not matched to a gene: 13. CDR3 length: 16 residues. CDR3 DNA sequence: TGTGCCAGCGGGGGGACAGGGGGCGAAACAGACGATGGCTACACCTTC. Translation gives CASGGTGGETDDGYTF.

The chain combines TRBV7-3 with TRBJ2-3; D ambiguous. Trimming removed 5 bases at V and 2 bases at J, with 14 bases between. The CDR3 loop spans 15 amino acids. Per the germline V gene, CDR1 is SGHTA and CDR2 is FQGTGA. CDR3 amino acids: CASSPLRTATDTQYF. DNA of the CDR3: TGTGCCAGCAGCCCCCTTAGAACCGCCACAGATACGCAGTATTTT. The whole variable domain, remainder taken from reference TRBV7-3 and TRBJ2-3, is GAGVSQTPSNKVTEKGKYVELRCDPISGHTALYWYRQSLGQGPEFLIYFQGTGAADDSGLPNDRFFAVRPEGSVSTLKIQRTERGDSAVYLCASSPLRTATDTQYFGPGTRLTVL.

This clone was detected once. The V gene is TRBV2, the J gene TRBJ1-2; D not certain. The CDR3 contains 11 residues. V gave up 11 bases and J gave up 5 bases, with 12 bases separating them. Germline-derived CDR1 and CDR2 are SNHLY and FYNNEI. The CDR3 loop reads CAHFRLYGYTF. The DNA for the CDR3 is TGTGCCCACTTCCGCCTTTATGGCTACACCTTC.

V and J are TRBV30 and TRBJ2-3; 7 nucleotides agree with TRBD1. Germline V gene lookup returns CDR1 GTSNPN and CDR2 SVGIG (reference sequence). CDR3 size: 15 residues. V gave up 0 bases and J gave up 5 bases; unmatched junction bases: 8. The CDR3 DNA reads as TGTGCCTGGAGTGTAGAGACAGGGTCACAAGATACGCAGTATTTT. Translated, it gives CAWSVETGSQDTQYF.

The CDR3 DNA reads as TGTGCCAGCAGCCACAGGGGCCCTAACTATGGCTACACCTTC. Amino acid sequence: CASSHRGPNYGYTF. The J gene is TRBJ1-2, the V gene TRBV6-5; 7 nucleotides align to TRBD1. Germline V gives CDR1 MNHEY, CDR2 SVGAGI. The CDR3 totals 14 residues. V lost 6 bases and J lost 0; bases outside the gene matches: 4.

The chain combines TRBV7-6 with TRBJ1-5; maybe TRBD1 (5 bases). Germline CDR1 is SGHVS and CDR2 is FNYEAQ. Trimming shortened V by 5 bases and J by 0 bases, and 17 bases separated the two germline ends. The CDR3 covers 17 residues. The DNA of the CDR3 is TGTGCCAGCAGCCCCGGAGCAGGGTCGTATAGCAATCAGCCCCAGCATTTT. Its protein is CASSPGAGSYSNQPQHF.

The genes are TRBV19 and TRBJ1-6; weak D call: TRBD1 (6 bases). V shed 6 bases and J shed 0 bases, with 18 bases lying between them. Germline V gives CDR1 LNHDA, CDR2 SQIVND (reference sequence). This CDR3 spans 18 amino acids. CDR3 in amino acids: CASSRQAPTSSYNSPLHF. The CDR3 DNA reads as TGTGCCAGTAGCCGACAGGCGCCCACGAGCTCCTATAATTCACCCCTCCACTTT.

V gene TRBV4-1 combines with J gene TRBJ1-1; the match to TRBD1 covers 8 bases. Germline V gives CDR1 MGHRA, CDR2 YSYEKL. The V and J ends lost 4 bases and 1 base, in that order; junction bases with no gene match: 5. The CDR3 is 15 amino acids. DNA for the CDR3: TGCGCCAGCAGCCTTGGACAGGGTGGGAACACTGAAGCTTTCTTT. It translates to CASSLGQGGNTEAFF.